Listed here are 32 T cell receptor beta chains from one sample, sequenced in a study of spatial heterogeneity in lung cancer. Overall study results and limits: Tumoral mutation counts were tracked by counts of expanded intratumoral alpha and beta TCRs.

Using its own MiXCR run on the 5' RACE reads, TCRdb lists one record per CDR3 protein. The data show about 11,000 distinct CDR3 sequences, approximately 4.7% seen once. No cognate antigen is known for these TCRs. The time point is: sample taken at primary tumor resection. The input for sequencing was lung tumor tissue, taken at surgery. The source is a male donor with early-stage non-small cell lung cancer.

For this clonotype: A read error may explain this, as a much larger clone is one base away. Because it lacks the conserved phenylalanine or tryptophan at the end, this CDR3 is likely a read error. This beta chain is off target for a library built for alpha chains, so its abundance means little. The chain recombines TRBV6-6 with TRBJ2-5, with 13 bases matching TRBD2. The CDR3 runs 16 residues. Per germline, CDR1 MNHNY and CDR2 SVGAGI (reference sequence). V shed 6 bases, J shed 4 bases, and the junction held 8 bases outside the gene matches. The CDR3 coding sequence is TGTGCCAGCAGCCTAGGACTAGCGGGAGCGGGAGAGACCCAGTACTAC. Protein: CASSLGLAGAGETQYY.

This clonotype was seen many times. The size of this beta chain means little, since it is a stray read in a library made for alpha chains. The chain combines TRBV29-1 with TRBJ1-1; a possible D gene is TRBD1 (6 bases). Trimming took 0 bases from V and 4 from J, leaving 12 bases between them. The CDR3 runs to 14 residues. Germline CDR1 reads SQVTM; CDR2 reads ANQGSEA. Here the CDR3 reads CSVEDQTGRTEAFF. Here the CDR3 DNA reads TGCAGCGTTGAAGATCAAACAGGGCGCACTGAAGCTTTCTTT.

By share, this clonotype counts as medium-sized. Since the library was made to target alpha chains, this beta chain is a stray read and its abundance is not meaningful. J is TRBJ2-3 and V is TRBV6-2 or TRBV6-3; 10 nucleotides agree with TRBD2. In germline, CDR1 is MNHEY, CDR2 SVGEGT. V was clipped by 0 bases and J by 2 bases; unmatched bases: 2. The CDR3 is 16 amino acids. The CDR3 sequence is CASSYSGLAATDTQYF. DNA of the CDR3: TGTGCCAGCAGTTACTCAGGACTAGCGGCCACAGATACGCAGTATTTT.

This clonotype was observed at least ten times. A library made for alpha chains picked up this beta chain off target, so its size means little. The chain combines TRBV30 with TRBJ2-1; 11 nucleotides line up with TRBD1. The J segment lost 2 bases and the V segment lost 5 bases, leaving 11 bases of the junction unmatched. The CDR3 loop spans 17 amino acids. The germline V gene encodes CDR1 GTSNPN and CDR2 SVGIG (reference sequence). CDR3 in DNA: TGTGCCTGGCGTCCCGGGACAGGGGGGTCTACCTACAATGAGCAGTTCTTC. Its translation is CAWRPGTGGSTYNEQFF.

The sample holds many counts of this clonotype. This beta chain is an unintended read in a library built for alpha chains; its size means little. V usage is TRBV28 and J usage is TRBJ2-3; tentatively, D is TRBD2 (5 bases). Trimming stripped 2 bases from V and 4 bases from J, with 7 bases between. CDR3 size: 13 residues. The germline V gene has CDR1 MDHEN and CDR2 SYDVKM. The CDR3 is CASSLAGPDTQYF. The CDR3 DNA sequence: TGTGCCAGCAGTTTAGCGGGTCCAGATACGCAGTATTTT. Drawing the rest from reference TRBV28 and TRBJ2-3, the complete variable domain is DVKVTQSSRYLVKRTGEKVFLECVQDMDHENMFWYRQDPGLGLRLIYFSYDVKMKEKGDIPEGYSVSREKKERFSLILESASTNQTSMYLCASSLAGPDTQYFGPGTRLTVL.

This clonotype is termed large (0.1 to 1%). Because the library targeted alpha chains, this beta chain is an off-target read whose size means little. The CDR3 region has the DNA TGCAGCGTTGCACTAGCGGGGACCTACGAGCAGTACTTC. It translates to CSVALAGTYEQYF. This chain uses TRBV29-1 with TRBJ2-7; 10 bases are a match to TRBD2. Germline V gene data show CDR1 as SQVTM and CDR2 as ANQGSEA. The CDR3 consists of 13 residues. V gave up 4 bases and J gave up 2 bases; unmatched junction bases: 2.

This clonotype is medium-sized in the sample. In a library made to pick up alpha chains, this beta chain is a stray read with a size that means little. This rearrangement joins TRBV28 to TRBJ2-3, with 11 nucleotides matching TRBD1. V was pared by 10 bases and J by 8 bases, with 11 bases of the junction left unmatched. Germline CDR1 MDHEN, CDR2 SYDVKM. The CDR3 covers 14 residues. CDR3 DNA: TGTGCCACCCTCGGAGGGACAGGGGGGATTACGCAGTATTTT. It is translated as CATLGGTGGITQYF.

This clonotype was recorded many times. In a library made to pick up alpha chains, this beta chain is a stray read with a size that means little. V is TRBV10-2 and J is TRBJ2-5; D unclear. Between the trimmed V and J ends, which lost 0 bases and 5 bases, there was a span of 10 bases. CDR1 and CDR2 from the germline V gene are WSHSY and SAAADI. The CDR3 runs 14 residues. The CDR3 sequence: CASSESNSKETQYF. CDR3 nucleotide sequence: TGCGCCAGCAGTGAGTCGAACAGCAAGGAGACCCAGTACTTC.

This clonotype was detected ten times or more. Within a library made for alpha chains, this beta chain is off target, and its count is uninformative. The rearrangement links TRBV4-1 to TRBJ1-4; D is unclear. Germline V lookup: CDR1 MGHRA, CDR2 YSYEKL. The CDR3 extends over 14 amino acids. The V and J ends lost 6 bases and 3 bases respectively, with 11 bases between them. CDR3 loop: CASRESAANEKLFF. Here the CDR3 DNA reads TGCGCCAGCAGGGAGTCGGCAGCTAATGAAAAACTGTTTTTT.

By frequency in the sample, this clonotype is medium-sized. Since the library was made to target alpha chains, this beta chain is a stray read and its abundance is not meaningful. The chain links TRBV3-1 to TRBJ2-7, with 7 bases aligning to TRBD2. Germline CDR1 is LGHDT and CDR2 is YNNKEL (reference sequence). Trimming at V came to 0 bases and at J to 2 bases, leaving 4 bases not matched to a gene. This CDR3 is 15 amino acids long. In DNA, the CDR3 is TGTGCCAGCAGCCAAGAGCGGGAGTACACCTACGAGCAGTACTTC. Protein product: CASSQEREYTYEQYF.

This clonotype came up many times. This beta chain is a stray read from a library made for alpha chains; its abundance is not meaningful. J is TRBJ1-1 and V is TRBV12-3 or TRBV12-4; D ambiguous. The CDR3 contains 14 residues. V lost 4 bases and J lost 1, with 10 bases in between. Written as DNA, the CDR3 is TGTGCCAGCAGTTCCCCTCCCGGGAACACTGAAGCTTTCTTT. This encodes CASSSPPGNTEAFF.

Ten or more counts support this clonotype. The library was built for alpha chains, so this beta chain is an off-target read and its size means little. The chain recombines TRBV7-6 with TRBJ2-2; no definite D call. Germline CDR1 and CDR2: SGHVS and FNYEAQ. CDR3 length equals 13 residues. The V gene lost 1 base and the J gene lost 7 bases, with 7 bases spanning the gap. The CDR3, as DNA: TGTGCCAGCAGCTTAGATGCGAGCGGGGAGCTGTTTTTT. Translation: CASSLDASGELFF.

This clonotype was picked up many times. This beta chain came through as a stray read in a library set up for alpha chains, and its size says little. V and J are TRBV7-9 and TRBJ1-5; tentative D call: TRBD1 (5 bases). The CDR3 sequence is 13 residues long. V was cut by 2 bases and J by 5 bases, with 7 bases left in between. Germline V gives CDR1 SEHNR, CDR2 FQNEAQ (reference sequence). The CDR3 loop is CASSLTGDQPQHF. The CDR3 nucleotides are TGTGCCAGCAGCTTAACAGGCGATCAGCCCCAGCATTTT.

This clonotype is judged medium-sized. The library was built for alpha chains, so this beta chain is an off-target read and its size means little. The chain is built from TRBV6-6 and TRBJ2-2; D call uncertain. This CDR3 has 14 amino acids. V was clipped by 5 bases and J by 2 bases, with 9 bases between them. From germline, CDR1 is MNHNY and CDR2 SVGAGI (reference sequence). CDR3 nucleotide sequence: TGTGCCAGCAGTAGGACCATAAACACCGGGGAGCTGTTTTTT. This translates into CASSRTINTGELFF.

This clonotype was counted ten times or more. Being off target in a library aimed at alpha chains, this beta chain has a size of little meaning. The rearrangement uses TRBV28 and TRBJ2-3; possibly TRBD1 for D (5 bases). Germline V gene data show CDR1 as MDHEN and CDR2 as SYDVKM. The germline V and J ends were trimmed by 1 base and 4 bases, with 15 bases remaining between them. CDR3 length: 16 residues. CDR3 sequence reads: CASSLLNQGQADTQYF. DNA of the CDR3: TGTGCCAGCAGTTTATTGAATCAGGGTCAAGCAGATACGCAGTATTTT.

About this clonotype: This may stem from a read error, because a much larger clone lies one nucleotide away. This beta chain is a stray read from a library made for alpha chains; its abundance is not meaningful. V gene TRBV27 combines with J gene TRBJ2-2; D might be TRBD1 (6 bases). Germline CDR1 is MNHEY and CDR2 is SMNVEV (reference sequence). The CDR3 runs to 14 residues. Here the CDR3 DNA reads TGTGCCAGCAGGGGGGACATCAACATCGGGGAGCTGTTTTTT. This sequence encodes CASRGDINIGELFF.

This clonotype is medium-sized within its sample. In a library made to pick up alpha chains, this beta chain is a stray read with a size that means little. CDR3 region: CSAETASGGRVTDTQYF. The CDR3 nucleotides are TGCAGTGCAGAGACGGCTAGCGGGGGGCGGGTCACAGATACGCAGTATTTT. The rearrangement uses TRBV20-1 and TRBJ2-3, with 11 bases lining up with TRBD2. CDR1 is DFQATT and CDR2 is SNEGSKA in the germline V gene (reference sequence). There are 17 residues in the CDR3. The V segment lost 6 bases and the J segment 2 bases; nucleotides outside the gene matches: 13.

By its share, this clonotype is medium-sized (0.01 to 0.1%). This beta chain is off target for a library built for alpha chains, so its abundance means little. In DNA form, the CDR3 reads TGTGCCAGCAGCTTGAACACTGAAGCTTTCTTT. Residues: CASSLNTEAFF. This chain joins TRBV5-4 and TRBJ1-1; no clear D. In germline, CDR1 is SGHNT, CDR2 YYREEE (reference sequence). The CDR3 totals 11 residues. Trimming left V 1 base short and J 2 bases short, with 0 bases between.

There are many counts of this clonotype. This beta chain represents an off-target read in a library built for alpha chains; its size is of limited meaning. The rearrangement links TRBV29-1 to TRBJ2-7; 7 bases map to TRBD1. This CDR3 region has 15 residues. V lost 3 bases to trimming and J lost 4 bases; unmatched junction nucleotides: 12. Germline assignment: CDR1 SQVTM and CDR2 ANQGSEA. The CDR3 protein is CSVEGAQGVWYEQYF. The CDR3 bases are TGCAGCGTTGAGGGAGCTCAGGGGGTGTGGTACGAGCAGTACTTC.

This clonotype has a count of ten or more. Because this beta chain is a stray read in a library intended to capture alpha chains, its abundance should not be given much weight. The chain couples TRBV28 to TRBJ1-5; D is unresolved. This CDR3 has 13 amino acids. Looked up from germline, CDR1 is MDHEN and CDR2 is SYDVKM. V gave up 3 bases and J gave up 4 bases, with 7 bases separating them. CDR3 in DNA: TGTGCCAGCAGTTTTTTTGGGAATCAGCCCCAGCATTTT. Its protein is CASSFFGNQPQHF.

This clonotype was counted at least ten times. Found in a library prepared for alpha chains, this beta chain is an off-target read, and its abundance has little meaning. The chain has TRBV24-1 and TRBJ1-1; D not certain. The CDR3 is made up of 14 amino acids. CDR1 is KGHDR and CDR2 is SFDVKD in the germline V gene. The ends were cut back, 1 base at V and 4 bases at J, with 9 bases in the middle. This CDR3 is CATSDFGPPTEAFF. The CDR3 DNA reads as TGTGCCACCAGTGATTTCGGGCCCCCCACTGAAGCTTTCTTT.

Worth noting for this clonotype: Since the library was made to target alpha chains, this beta chain is a stray read and its abundance is not meaningful. The J gene is TRBJ1-1, the V gene TRBV5-8; D unclear. CDR3 length: 14 residues. Germline V gives CDR1 SGHTS, CDR2 YDEGEE. Between the trimmed V and J ends, which lost 2 bases and 4 bases, there was a span of 12 bases. The CDR3 DNA reads as TGTGCCAGCAGCTTAGACGGGCTAGGCACTGAAGCTTTCTTT. Translation gives CASSLDGLGTEAFF.

This clonotype showed up many times. This beta chain represents an off-target read in a library built for alpha chains; its size is of limited meaning. The rearrangement links TRBV29-1 to TRBJ2-1; TRBD1 aligns across 7 bases. Germline V gene data show CDR1 as SQVTM and CDR2 as ANQGSEA. The CDR3 totals 18 residues. The V segment lost 4 bases and the J segment 0 bases; nucleotides outside the gene matches: 15. CDR3 sequence reads: CSVGVRDRHSSSYNEQFF. CDR3 bases: TGCAGCGTTGGTGTCCGGGACAGACATTCTAGCTCCTACAATGAGCAGTTCTTC.

By proportion, this clonotype is medium-sized (0.01 to 0.1%). As an off-target read in a library built for alpha chains, this beta chain has a frequency of little significance. The V call is TRBV20-1, the J call TRBJ1-1; 7 bases are a match to TRBD1. V lost 5 bases and J lost 4; bases outside the gene matches: 7. Per germline, CDR1 DFQATT and CDR2 SNEGSKA (reference sequence). The CDR3 is made up of 13 amino acids. DNA for the CDR3: TGCAGTGCTCGACAGGGTTGGGGCACTGAAGCTTTCTTT. Its translation is CSARQGWGTEAFF.

This clonotype was observed at least ten times. Within a library made for alpha chains, this beta chain is off target, and its count is uninformative. This chain uses TRBV19 with TRBJ1-5, with a weak D call TRBD1 (5 bases). V lost 8 bases to trimming and J lost 5 bases, with 13 bases between them. This CDR3 has 13 residues. Germline V gene data show CDR1 as LNHDA and CDR2 as SQIVND (reference sequence). The CDR3 DNA reads TGTGCCAGTGGGCAGGGAAGAGATCAGCCCCAGCATTTT. It encodes CASGQGRDQPQHF.

This clonotype appeared many times. A library made for alpha chains picked up this beta chain off target, so its size means little. The chain combines TRBV28 with TRBJ1-5; TRBD1 matches 7 bases. This CDR3 is 17 amino acids long. CDR1 MDHEN and CDR2 SYDVKM come from the germline V gene. Trimming removed 8 bases from V and 0 bases from J; junction bases left unmatched: 13. The CDR3 nucleotides are TGTGCCAGCGGGGGGAGTGTCGGACAGGATAGCAATCAGCCCCAGCATTTT. This gives the protein CASGGSVGQDSNQPQHF.

This clonotype appeared a few times. Because the library targeted alpha chains, this beta chain is an off-target read whose size means little. DNA of the CDR3: TGCAGTGCTAGAGATCCGGGATCGTCCGGGGAGCTGTTTTTT. This translates into CSARDPGSSGELFF. This rearrangement joins TRBV20-1 to TRBJ2-2; tentatively, D is TRBD2 (5 bases). Trimming removed 0 bases from V and 6 bases from J, with 11 bases in between. Germline lookup yields CDR1 DFQATT and CDR2 SNEGSKA (reference sequence). The CDR3 has 14 residues.

This clonotype has at least ten counts. A library prepared for alpha chains yielded this beta chain as an off-target read; its size is of little meaning. The DNA of the CDR3 is TGTGCCAGCAGCCCGATCAACTGGGACTTCAGGGAGACCCAGTACTTC. Amino acids: CASSPINWDFRETQYF. The chain has TRBV3-1 and TRBJ2-5; perhaps TRBD2 as D (6 bases). The CDR3 is made up of 16 amino acids. Germline CDR1 is LGHDT and CDR2 is YNNKEL (reference sequence). V lost 4 bases and J 5 bases, leaving 20 bases between the germline ends.

This clonotype was recorded many times. Because the library targeted alpha chains, this beta chain is an off-target read whose size means little. V gene TRBV6-5 combines with J gene TRBJ1-1; D is ambiguous. Trimming shortened V by 5 bases and J by 1 base, and 2 bases separated the two germline ends. Per the germline V gene, CDR1 is MNHEY and CDR2 is SVGAGI. The CDR3 is made up of 11 amino acids. CDR3 sequence reads: CASSRNTEAFF. In nucleotides, the CDR3 is TGTGCCAGCAGTAGGAACACTGAAGCTTTCTTT.

About this clonotype: Because the library targeted alpha chains, this beta chain is an off-target read whose size means little. The chain is built from TRBV6-5 and TRBJ2-2; 9 bases map to TRBD1. Losses at the gene ends were 5 bases for V and 4 bases for J; bases not matched to a gene: 2. The germline V gene encodes CDR1 MNHEY and CDR2 SVGAGI. CDR3 length equals 14 residues. In DNA form, the CDR3 reads TGTGCCAGCAGTCGGACAGGGGCCACCGGGGAGCTGTTTTTT. Amino acid sequence: CASSRTGATGELFF.

Details on this clonotype: Since it is a stray read in a library aimed at alpha chains, this beta chain has a size that is not meaningful. The chain couples TRBV20-1 to TRBJ2-3; 8 bases are shared with TRBD2. CDR3 length: 15 amino acids. Germline CDR1 reads DFQATT; CDR2 reads SNEGSKA (reference sequence). V lost 6 bases to trimming and J lost 1 base; unmatched junction nucleotides: 9. CDR3 in DNA: TGCAGTGCCCTCCGAGGAGCGGGGGGCACAGATACGCAGTATTTT. Amino acids: CSALRGAGGTDTQYF.

In this sample, this clonotype turned up many times. Because this beta chain is a stray read in a library intended to capture alpha chains, its abundance should not be given much weight. CDR3 sequence reads: CASSLQAGARLDTQYF. DNA for the CDR3: TGTGCCAGCAGCCTACAAGCGGGGGCACGCTTGGATACGCAGTATTTT. The V and J genes are TRBV11-2 and TRBJ2-3, with 8 bases lining up with TRBD2. The CDR3 has 16 residues. V shed 5 bases, J shed 6 bases, and the junction held 13 bases outside the gene matches. Germline values: CDR1 SGHAT, CDR2 FQNNGV.